What follows describes a single TCR beta chain. The CDR3 contains 17 residues. The V and J ends lost 1 base and 0 bases respectively, with 14 bases between them. Per germline, CDR1 SGHRS and CDR2 YFSETQ. The data are from a study of blood T cells in healthy people across ages. The authors ran a second PCR of 7 to 11 cycles using a sample-barcoded 5' primer and a J-beta primer mix. TCRdb fed the 5' RACE reads into MiXCR, producing one record per CDR3 protein. The sample contains approximately 780,000 distinct CDR3 sequences, roughly 25% of which appear only once. Separately, the same data were catalogued under a study of T cells of mothers and their children.

The receptor was isolated from a boy younger than 18 in good health. This chain connects TRBV5-1 to TRBJ2-1; D is unresolved. Sequenced: blood. CDR3 residues: CASSLSTGQSSYNEQFF. DNA of the CDR3: TGCGCCAGCAGCTTGTCGACTGGGCAAAGCTCCTACAATGAGCAGTTCTTC.